Each of the 21 T cell receptor beta chains below was sequenced from the same sample in a study of blood T cell repertoires in COVID-19. Profiled with immunoSEQ multiplex PCR; TCRdb holds only in-frame clones, not every one. The profile shows about half a million clones, approximately 90% of them singletons. Sample: PBMCs or T cells enriched from blood (not recorded which). Receptor source: a woman aged 60-70 years who had recovered from COVID-19.

This chain joins TRBV13 and TRBJ2-3; D is perhaps TRBD2 (7 bases). The CDR3 is 14 residues long. Trimming shortened V by 8 bases and J by 5 bases, and 17 bases separated the two germline ends. CDR1 and CDR2 (germline): PRHDT, FYEKMQ (reference sequence). CDR3 residues: CASRRGGREDTQYF. The CDR3 nucleotides read TGTGCCAGCCGGAGGGGGGGGCGTGAAGATACGCAGTATTTT.

In its sample, this clone was seen once. The rearrangement joins TRBV28 to TRBJ1-2; TRBD1 is a possible D gene (5 bases). CDR1 and CDR2 from the germline V gene are MDHEN and SYDVKM. The CDR3 contains 16 residues. V was clipped by 6 bases and J by 2 bases, with 19 bases between them. The CDR3 sequence is CASRSGSTEGNYGYTF. For the CDR3, the DNA is TGTGCCAGCAGATCCGGGTCGACGGAGGGGAACTATGGCTACACCTTC.

This chain uses TRBV5-5 with TRBJ2-7; a weak D match, TRBD1 (5 bases). With 0 bases removed from V and 6 bases from J, the gap between germline ends came to 10 bases. The CDR3 runs 13 residues. Germline loops: CDR1 SGHKS, CDR2 YYEKEE (reference sequence). In DNA form, the CDR3 reads TGTGCCAGCAGCTTGGAGGTCAGGGTCGAGCAGTACTTC. This translates into CASSLEVRVEQYF.

This chain uses TRBV7-9 with TRBJ1-6, with D tentatively TRBD1 (5 bases). V was clipped by 7 bases and J by 0 bases, with 10 bases between them. Germline CDR1 SEHNR, CDR2 FQNEAQ (reference sequence). The CDR3 spans 15 residues. CDR3 sequence: CASKDKSSYNSPLHF. Here the CDR3 DNA reads TGTGCCAGCAAGGACAAGAGCTCCTATAATTCACCCCTCCACTTT.

Concerning this clone itself: Other DNA sequences in this specimen translate into the identical CDR3. The chain uses TRBV5-1 and TRBJ2-7, with D possibly TRBD2 on 5 matching bases. CDR3 length: 13 residues. The V gene's germline CDR1 is SGHRS and CDR2 YFSETQ. The V end lost 0 bases, the J end lost 4 bases, and 8 bases lay between the germline ends. CDR3 residues: CASSLDPGYEQYF. The DNA for the CDR3 is TGCGCCAGCAGCTTGGATCCGGGGTACGAGCAGTACTTC.

The CDR3 is CAAFAGAGELFF. The CDR3 bases are TGTGCCGCCTTCGCGGGGGCCGGGGAGCTGTTTTTT. The chain uses TRBV2 and TRBJ2-2; TRBD2 matches at 7 bases. This CDR3 spans 12 amino acids. Trimming at V came to 11 bases and at J to 6 bases, leaving 6 bases not matched to a gene. Germline V gene lookup returns CDR1 SNHLY and CDR2 FYNNEI.

The chain couples TRBV7-8 to TRBJ2-1, with D uncertain. Germline lookup yields CDR1 SGHVS and CDR2 FQNEAQ. The CDR3 runs to 14 residues. The V end was cut by 8 bases, the J end by 0 bases, with 11 bases between. The CDR3 nucleotides are TGTGCCAGCCGTGTGGCGGCCTCCTACAATGAGCAGTTCTTC. Residues: CASRVAASYNEQFF.

The sample holds one count of this clone. Other DNA variants within this sample encode the same CDR3. The chain links TRBV6-5 to TRBJ2-2; perhaps TRBD2 as D (5 bases). V lost 2 bases to trimming and J lost 2 bases, with 9 bases between them. The CDR3 has 15 amino acids. From germline, CDR1 is MNHEY and CDR2 SVGAGI. CDR3 protein: CASSYARGNTGELFF. The DNA for the CDR3 is TGTGCCAGCAGTTACGCCCGGGGAAACACCGGGGAGCTGTTTTTT.

V usage is TRBV2 and J usage is TRBJ2-6; maybe TRBD1 (6 bases). The V and J ends lost 6 bases and 0 bases respectively, with 9 bases between them. Germline CDR1 is SNHLY and CDR2 is FYNNEI. This CDR3 is built from 15 residues. CDR3 sequence (DNA): TGTGCCAGCAGCGTCAGGGGCTCTGGGGCCAACGTCCTGACTTTC. It codes for CASSVRGSGANVLTF.

This clone has just one count. V and J are TRBV6-4 and TRBJ2-6, with D possibly being TRBD1 (5 bases). V dropped 4 bases and J dropped 0 bases, with 10 bases sitting between them. The germline CDR1 and CDR2 sequences are MRHNA and SNTAGT. The CDR3 is 16 amino acids. CDR3 region: CASSADSLSGANVLTF. Written as DNA, the CDR3 is TGTGCCAGCAGTGCCGACAGCCTCTCTGGGGCCAACGTCCTGACTTTC.

This chain links TRBV5-4 with TRBJ2-3; D is uncertain. Germline V gene sequence: CDR1 SGHNT, CDR2 YYREEE (reference sequence). V was pared by 4 bases and J by 0 bases, with 12 bases between. The CDR3 extends over 15 amino acids. CDR3 protein: CASSLRDGSTDTQYF. In nucleotides, the CDR3 is TGTGCCAGCAGCCTCCGAGACGGGAGCACAGATACGCAGTATTTT.

This clone has more than one count but fewer than ten. The chain couples TRBV5-1 to TRBJ2-7, with TRBD1 matching 7 bases. The CDR3 is made up of 14 amino acids. After removal of 0 bases from V and 2 bases from J, the junction contained 2 bases not matched to a gene. Per the germline V gene, CDR1 is SGHRS and CDR2 is YFSETQ. The CDR3 protein is CASSLGGQPYEQYF. DNA for the CDR3: TGCGCCAGCAGCTTGGGGGGACAGCCCTACGAGCAGTACTTC.

This chain's CDR3 is CATSTPGGLAGGIQETQYF. The CDR3 coding sequence is TGTGCCACCAGCACCCCCGGGGGGCTAGCGGGGGGGATCCAAGAGACCCAGTACTTC. V gene TRBV24-1 combines with J gene TRBJ2-5, with 12 bases that match TRBD2. Trimming took 7 bases from V and 1 from J; bases not matched to a gene: 15. Germline V gives CDR1 KGHDR, CDR2 SFDVKD. This CDR3 is 19 amino acids long.

With respect to this clone: This CDR3 is also generated by other DNA sequences in the sample. The genes are TRBV19 and TRBJ2-7; the match to TRBD1 covers 8 bases. In germline, CDR1 is LNHDA, CDR2 SQIVND (reference sequence). The CDR3 consists of 14 residues. V shed 6 bases, J shed 2 bases, and the junction held 6 bases outside the gene matches. CDR3 in DNA: TGTGCCAGTAGCCCCGGGACAGGAGCCTACGAGCAGTACTTC. It encodes CASSPGTGAYEQYF.

The rearrangement uses TRBV3-1 (or the pseudogene TRBV3-2) and TRBJ1-6, with unresolved D. CDR1 is LGHDT and CDR2 is YNNKEL in the germline V gene (reference sequence). The CDR3 extends over 17 amino acids. Trimming left V 0 bases short and J 0 bases short, with 9 bases between. The CDR3 DNA follows: TGTGCCAGCAGCCAAGACGGGAGGTTCTCCTATAATTCACCCCTCCACTTT. Amino acid sequence: CASSQDGRFSYNSPLHF.

This sequence joins TRBV10-2 and TRBJ2-7, with a tentative D call TRBD1 (6 bases). Germline CDR1 reads WSHSY; CDR2 reads SAAADI. The CDR3 loop spans 14 amino acids. The ends were cut back, 7 bases at V and 4 bases at J, with 17 bases in the middle. CDR3 sequence: CASKPGHGPYEQYV. In nucleotides, the CDR3 is TGCGCCAGCAAGCCGGGACACGGCCCTTACGAGCAGTACGTC.

With regard to this clone: The identical CDR3 is also encoded by other nucleotide sequences in the sample. This chain uses TRBV7-2 with TRBJ2-5, with D perhaps matching TRBD1 (6 bases). Germline loops: CDR1 SGHTA, CDR2 FQGNSA. The length of the CDR3 is 14 residues. V lost 2 bases and J 3 bases, leaving 10 bases between the germline ends. This CDR3 reads CASSLSPGEETQYF. The CDR3 nucleotides read TGTGCCAGCAGCTTAAGTCCAGGGGAAGAGACCCAGTACTTC.

This chain links TRBV2 with TRBJ1-2, with a tentative D call TRBD1 (6 bases). Trimming shortened V by 6 bases and J by 8 bases, and 19 bases separated the two germline ends. CDR1 is SNHLY, CDR2 FYNNEI, per germline. There are 14 residues in the CDR3. The CDR3 region has the DNA TGTGCCAGCAGGAGCTTTTGGGGGCGCGGGGGCTACACCTTC. It specifies CASRSFWGRGGYTF. Filled out from reference TRBV2 and TRBJ1-2, the complete variable domain reads EPEVTQTPSHQVTQMGQEVILRCVPISNHLYFYWYRQILGQKVEFLVSFYNNEISEKSEIFDDQFSVERPDGSNFTLKIRSTKLEDSAMYFCASRSFWGRGGYTFGSGTRLTVV.

This chain connects TRBV9 to TRBJ2-1; no reliable D call. The length of the CDR3 is 16 residues. Germline CDR1 and CDR2: SGDLS and YYNGEE. Trimming stripped 3 bases from V and 4 bases from J, with 17 bases between. The CDR3 reads CASSADTPRFYNEQFF. The CDR3 coding sequence is TGTGCCAGCAGCGCCGACACCCCCCGATTTTACAATGAGCAGTTCTTC.

The genes are TRBV5-1 and TRBJ2-4, with 8 positions matching TRBD1. The junction had 14 bases not matched to a gene; V was cut back by 4 bases and J by 8 bases. Per germline, CDR1 SGHRS and CDR2 YFSETQ. CDR3 length: 16 amino acids. CDR3 sequence (DNA): TGCGCCAGCAGCCACGGCGGGACAGGTTCGATGGACATTCAGTACTTC. Encoded protein: CASSHGGTGSMDIQYF.

The genes are TRBV5-1 and TRBJ2-2; tentatively, D is TRBD2 (5 bases). Germline loops: CDR1 SGHRS, CDR2 YFSETQ. V was trimmed by 5 bases and J by 6 bases, leaving 8 bases between them. CDR3 length: 12 amino acids. CDR3 sequence (DNA): TGCGCCAGCAGGGAGGACCCCGGGGAGCTGTTTTTT. Its protein product is CASREDPGELFF.